This T cell receptor (beta chain) comes out of a study of shared clonotypes between healthy human individuals. Study-level results: Larger estimated richness was generally seen in naive subsets than in memory subsets. In having few donors, the study represented limited genetic and exposure-history diversity.

This clone was observed a few times. Its target is unknown. Profiled with immunoSEQ multiplex PCR; TCRdb holds only in-frame clones, not every one. The table records approximately 2,300,000 clones, around 92% of them present only once. With 0 bases removed from V and 0 bases from J, the gap between germline ends came to 10 bases. The CDR3 sequence is 16 residues long. In germline, CDR1 is SGHRS, CDR2 YFSETQ. The chain joins TRBV5-1 to TRBJ1-5; D possibly corresponds to TRBD1 (5 bases). The sequence was collected from a man between 18 and 35 years old in good health. Some clones in this sample may be carry-over from other donors' samples. The sample consisted of naive CD4+ T cells from PBMCs. Stated subset: CD45RA+ positively selected. The CDR3 loop reads CASSLGTGNSNQPQHF. The CDR3 DNA reads as TGCGCCAGCAGCTTGGGCACAGGCAATAGCAATCAGCCCCAGCATTTT.